This section outlines one T cell receptor beta chain sequence together with its context. The same CDR3 can be traced to other DNA sequences in this sample. This sample was included in a study of blood T cell repertoires in COVID-19. Study background: Italy, Spain and the United States were the sources of the convalescent and acute COVID-19 samples.

The method was immunoSEQ multiplex PCR; TCRdb's version includes in-frame clones alone and lacks a portion of them. The data show some 450,000 clones, with around 88% seen just once and around 13% held by the top ten. Per germline, CDR1 KGHDR and CDR2 SFDVKD. The CDR3 runs 14 residues. Trimming cost V 3 bases and J 4 bases, with 9 bases left between them. Sample: peripheral blood. The chain couples TRBV24-1 to TRBJ1-5; the D gene is possibly TRBD1 (5 bases). The TCR originated in a woman in her forties or fifties with COVID-19, enrolled during active disease. CDR3 in amino acids: CATSDRGSNQPQHF. The CDR3 DNA is TGTGCCACCAGTGATCGGGGGAGTAATCAGCCCCAGCATTTT.